These T cell receptor beta chains were read from a single sample in a study of T cells in tuberculosis. Libraries were prepared by immunoSEQ multiplex PCR; TCRdb keeps only in-frame clonotypes and omits some of them. The sample consists of 20,000 to 25,000 clones, around 82% of them appearing once. The starting material was PBMCs, obtained at tuberculosis diagnosis. All receptors derive from an adult with tuberculosis. Each CDR3 is given with its conserved first and last residue. Size tells how often a clone was seen (once, few, many) or the class of an expanded clone, and some rows leave it out.

>.|TRBJ2-1|TRBV7-3
CASSPGGSGNEQFF
>.|TRBJ1-1|TRBV6-4
CASAKQMNTEAFF
>.|TRBJ2-5|TRBV7-3
CASSMGLAGGGETQYF
>.|TRBJ2-2|TRBV5-6
CASSVLAGGNTGELFF
>.|TRBJ2-1|TRBV9
CASSPFPYNEQFF
>.|TRBJ2-1|TRBV10-3
CAISESKGLSGGEQFF
>.|TRBJ1-5|TRBV28
CASTSQGFGNQPQHF
>.|TRBJ2-7|TRBV2
CASSRQAGSYEQYF
>.|TRBJ2-1|TRBV7-6
CASSGTGINEQFF
>.|TRBJ2-1|TRBV10-1
CASSASGGYNEQFF
>.|TRBJ2-7|TRBV5-5
CASSLPSSYEQYF
>.|TRBJ2-7|TRBV6-5
CASSPGLVDEQYF
>.|TRBJ2-2|TRBV7-3
CASSQMSGTGELFF
>.|TRBJ2-1|TRBV7-9
CASSLEWRDEQFF
>.|TRBJ2-7|TRBV10-2
CASSEPVLSYEQYF
>.|TRBJ1-1|TRBV7-2
CASSPPGNTEAFF
>.|TRBJ2-1|TRBV7-2
CASSSPELVRQFF
>.|TRBJ1-5|TRBV6-5
CASRPGTGGQPQHF
>.|TRBJ1-5|TRBV19
CASSIQGALGGNQPQHF
>.|TRBJ2-3|TRBV25-1
CASWASGNTDTQYF
>.|TRBJ1-2|TRBV30
CAWSVGTSYGYTF
>few|TRBJ1-2|TRBV27
CASRTKYGYTF
>once|TRBJ1-2|TRBV29-1
CSVDHQGHGYTF
>.|TRBJ2-3|TRBV30
CAWSGVPRGDTQYF
>.|TRBJ2-1|TRBV5-5
CASSLGQGSYNEQFF
>.|TRBJ1-1|TRBV27
CASRGDSYTEAFF
>.|TRBJ2-3|TRBV2
CASLKAAASDTQYF
>.|TRBJ2-1|TRBV6-1
CASETDLGQFF
>few|TRBJ1-5|TRBV9
CASSVGVTSNQPQHF